The entry below gives a single T cell receptor beta chain sequence along with its context. Its target is not known. The data were obtained in a study of STAT5B mutations in CD4+ large granular lymphocyte leukemia. General study points: No patients shared main leukemic clonotypes, though roughly 27% appeared at low frequency elsewhere.

Between the trimmed V and J ends, which lost 2 bases and 5 bases, there was a span of 15 bases. Germline V gene lookup returns CDR1 GTSNPN and CDR2 SVGIG (reference sequence). The CDR3 covers 14 residues. Study processing details: Productive clonotypes were detectable down to 2.59 x 10-5 frequency. The assay was immunoSEQ multiplex PCR, and TCRdb's table has in-frame clones only and misses some. D and trimming were read from the DNA, whereas the V and J calls and clone size are those reported in that table. The sample comprises tens of thousands of clones, approximately 71% of which are singletons, and about 4.3% rests with the top ten.

This chain joins TRBV30 and TRBJ1-1, with D perhaps matching TRBD1 (6 bases). What was sequenced was CD4+ T cells from blood buffy coats. The TCR originated in a human donor in good health. The CDR3 protein is CAWSSGGGGTEAFF. The CDR3 DNA reads TGTGCCTGGAGTTCCGGGGGGGGCGGGACTGAAGCTTTCTTT.